The clone carrying this TCR beta chain came up a few times. The antigen is unknown. Germline lookup yields CDR1 LNHDA and CDR2 SQIVND (reference sequence). V lost 1 base to trimming and J lost 5 bases; unmatched junction nucleotides: 2. The length of the CDR3 is 14 residues. This sample was taken from a study of cytomegalovirus exposure and HLA in healthy donors. The study, taken as a whole, reports: A later analysis reportedly found that, within productive TCRs, an Asian-associated ancestry cluster had fewer N-insertions than the mean observed across the roughly 610 donors.

PCR amplification relied on 60 Vbeta primers (plus 13 Jbeta primers). In the authors' methods: Later, an analysis found tens of millions of unique TCR beta chains, and about 9.9 million of these were shared. Assay: immunoSEQ multiplex PCR; the TCRdb copy retains only in-frame clones and omits some. D and trimming were read from the DNA, whereas the V and J calls and clone size are those reported in that table. The repertoire holds some 110,000 clones, around 75% seen once, with around 4.8% in the top ten. The specimen was PBMCs. This clonotype originated in a man aged 55 to 70 in good health and CMV-seropositive. This chain connects TRBV19 to TRBJ2-5; TRBD1 agrees at 9 bases. CDR3 sequence (DNA): TGTGCCAGTAGTATAGGACAGGGGGGGGAGACCCAGTACTTC. Its protein product is CASSIGQGGETQYF.